This TCR beta chain appears in the sequencing data of a study of blood T cell repertoires in COVID-19. Across the study: PBMCs, B-cell-depleted T cells, or T cells were the source of the cDNA or gDNA that made up the material.

Method: immunoSEQ multiplex PCR; TCRdb's copy keeps in-frame clones and lacks some. The data show 150,000 to 200,000 clones, with 84% seen just once and 2.5% to 3% held by the top ten. V was cut by 2 bases and J by 7 bases, with 12 bases left in between. From germline, CDR1 is MNHEY and CDR2 SVGEGT. The CDR3 consists of 15 residues. Sequencing was done on a sample of peripheral blood. The rearrangement links TRBV6-2 or TRBV6-3 to TRBJ1-6; the D gene is possibly TRBD1 (6 bases). The origin of this receptor is a woman older than 75 with COVID-19, enrolled during active disease. The CDR3: CASSYAGGGNSPLHF. The CDR3 DNA reads as TGTGCCAGCAGTTACGCGGGGGGCGGAAATTCACCCCTCCACTTT.